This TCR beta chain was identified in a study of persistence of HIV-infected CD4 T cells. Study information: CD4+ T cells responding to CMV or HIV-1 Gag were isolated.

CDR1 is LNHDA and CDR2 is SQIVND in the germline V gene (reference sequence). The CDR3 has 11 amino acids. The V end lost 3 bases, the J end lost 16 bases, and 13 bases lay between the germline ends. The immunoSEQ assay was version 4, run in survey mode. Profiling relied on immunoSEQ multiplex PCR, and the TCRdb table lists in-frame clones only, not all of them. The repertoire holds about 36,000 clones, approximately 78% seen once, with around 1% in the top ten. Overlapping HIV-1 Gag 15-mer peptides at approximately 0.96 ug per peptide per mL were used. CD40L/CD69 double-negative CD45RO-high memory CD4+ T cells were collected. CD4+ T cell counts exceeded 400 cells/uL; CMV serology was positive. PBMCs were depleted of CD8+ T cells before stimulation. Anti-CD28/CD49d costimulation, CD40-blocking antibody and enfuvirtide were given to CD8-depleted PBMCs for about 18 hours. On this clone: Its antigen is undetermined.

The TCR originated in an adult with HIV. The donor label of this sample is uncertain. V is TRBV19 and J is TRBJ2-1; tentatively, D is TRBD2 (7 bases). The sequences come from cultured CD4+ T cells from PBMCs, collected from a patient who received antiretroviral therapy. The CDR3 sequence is CASSIGGGAFF. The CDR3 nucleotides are TGTGCCAGTAGTATTGGTGGGGGGGCCTTCTTC.